This T cell receptor (beta chain) appears in the sequencing data of a study of blood T cell repertoires in COVID-19. Overall study context: Nucleic acid was either cDNA or gDNA, and it came from T cells, B-cell-depleted T cells, or PBMCs.

V dropped 5 bases and J dropped 0 bases, with 8 bases sitting between them. This CDR3 contains 13 residues. CDR1 is SEHNR and CDR2 is FQNEAQ in the germline V gene (reference sequence). Produced via immunoSEQ multiplex PCR; TCRdb's table is partial and in-frame only. The table lists 500,000 or so clones, roughly nine tenths of them singletons, with 0.7% in the top ten. The TCR comes from a woman aged 18-30 years who had recovered from COVID-19. The chain uses TRBV7-9 and TRBJ2-7; possibly TRBD1 for D (6 bases). What was sequenced was PBMCs or T cells enriched from blood (not recorded which). CDR3 DNA: TGTGCCAGCAGCCGGGGACACTCCTACGAGCAGTACTTC. Its translation: CASSRGHSYEQYF.